The sequence of this T cell receptor (beta chain) was determined in a study of neurological immune-mediated disorders. This clonotype was seen at least ten times. Its specificity is unknown. Healthy controls consisted of blood bank volunteers in Maryland, USA. In TCRdb, the 5' RACE reads were re-called with MiXCR into one record per CDR3 protein. The sample shows about 79,000 distinct CDR3 sequences, about 14% of them seen only once. Germline V gene data show CDR1 as MNHNS and CDR2 as SASEGT. The V and J ends lost 6 bases and 1 base respectively, with 12 bases between them. The CDR3 is made up of 14 amino acids. Study-wide points: The absence of shared CDR3 amino acid sequences among expanded clones across subjects suggests private repertoires in all groups.

The sequence came from a woman aged 45-60 years in good health. The chain carries TRBV6-1 and TRBJ1-2; D is ambiguous. Sequenced: PBMCs. The CDR3 DNA reads TGTGCCAGCAGCTTCCAGACGATTAACTATGGCTACACCTTC. Protein sequence: CASSFQTINYGYTF.